This is a list of T cell receptor beta chains from one sample in a study of blood T cell repertoires in COVID-19. Libraries were prepared by immunoSEQ multiplex PCR; TCRdb keeps only in-frame clonotypes and omits some of them. The sample contains 150,000 or so clones, roughly 79% of which appear only once. Material: peripheral blood. Every receptor here comes from a woman of 80 years or more with acute or convalescent COVID-19. Both conserved end residues are part of each CDR3. Fields, in order: clone size, CDR3 length, V gene, D gene, J gene, CDR3 DNA, CDR3 protein. D genes are given only for firm matches. Clone sizes are given selectively: once, few, many, or a class where the clone is expanded.

.	11	TRBV5-1	TRBD1	TRBJ1-1	TGCGCCAGCAGCTCCAACAGGGGGGCTTTCTTT	CASSSNRGAFF
.	14	TRBV10-3	.	TRBJ1-1	TGTGCCATCAGGCCGGGACAACTGAACACTGAAGCTTTCTTT	CAIRPGQLNTEAFF
.	17	TRBV5-4	.	TRBJ1-5	TGTGCCAGCAGCTTGGGACCAACTACCCATAGCAATCAGCCCCAGCATTTT	CASSLGPTTHSNQPQHF
.	12	TRBV18	TRBD2	TRBJ2-7	TGTGCCAGCAGCGGGACCGTCTACGAGCAGTACTTC	CASSGTVYEQYF
.	15	TRBV5-4	TRBD2	TRBJ2-7	TGTGCCAGCAGCTCCTCTAGCGGGAGGGCCTACGAGCAGTACTTC	CASSSSSGRAYEQYF
.	14	TRBV5-6	.	TRBJ2-1	TGTGCCAGCAGCTTAGGCGGGATGAACAATGAGCAGTTCTTC	CASSLGGMNNEQFF
.	16	TRBV10-3	.	TRBJ2-1	TGTGCCATCAGTGAGTTGGAAGCGACCTCTTACAATGAGCAGTTCTTC	CAISELEATSYNEQFF
.	16	TRBV7-6	.	TRBJ2-7	TGTGCCAGCAGCTCATGGGATGACAGCGAAAACTACGAGCAGTACTTC	CASSSWDDSENYEQYF
.	13	TRBV6-6	.	TRBJ2-1	TGTGCCAGCAGTTACTCGATCCGGGGTGAGCAGTTCTTC	CASSYSIRGEQFF
.	12	TRBV7-9	.	TRBJ1-1	TGTGCCAGCAGCACGGTGAACACTGAAGCTTTCTTT	CASSTVNTEAFF
.	11	TRBV5-1	.	TRBJ2-7	TGCGCCAGCAGCTCTTATTACGAGCAGTACTTC	CASSSYYEQYF
.	15	TRBV5-1	TRBD1	TRBJ2-5	TGCGCCAGCAGCTTGGGACAGGGGGGCCAAGAGACCCAGTACTTC	CASSLGQGGQETQYF
.	14	TRBV3-1/TRBV3-2	.	TRBJ1-1	TGTGCCAGCAGCCAGGCAGGTCCAGGGACTGAAGCTTTCTTT	CASSQAGPGTEAFF
.	13	TRBV7-2	.	TRBJ1-1	TGTGCCAGCAGCTTAGCGCCAGGACTCTCAGCTTTCTTT	CASSLAPGLSAFF
.	14	TRBV27	.	TRBJ1-4	TGTGCCAGCAGTCGAAGACAGCTTAATGAAAAACTGTTTTTT	CASSRRQLNEKLFF
.	13	TRBV5-1	TRBD1	TRBJ1-2	TGCGCCAGCAGCGGACAGGGGAACTATGGCTACACCTTC	CASSGQGNYGYTF
.	16	TRBV5-4	.	TRBJ1-5	TGTGCCAGCAGCTTCGGGGGGGGAAATAGCAATCAGCCCCAGCATTTT	CASSFGGGNSNQPQHF
.	15	TRBV9	.	TRBJ1-1	TGTGCCAGCAGCGTAGAGGGGGGGATCTTTTCCCGGGCTTTCTTT	CASSVEGGIFSRAFF
.	15	TRBV25-1	.	TRBJ2-5	TGTGCCAGCAGTACCCCTCAGGGTCGGCAAGAGACCCAGTACTTC	CASSTPQGRQETQYF
.	15	TRBV7-2	.	TRBJ1-3	TGTGCCAGCAGCCCCGTAACATACTCTGGAAACACCATATATTTT	CASSPVTYSGNTIYF
.	15	TRBV28	TRBD1	TRBJ1-2	TGTGCCAGCAGTCCCCGGGACAGGGGAGCCTATGGCTACACCTTC	CASSPRDRGAYGYTF
.	13	TRBV29-1	.	TRBJ1-1	TGCAGCGCCCTCCGGGGGGCGAGAACTGAAGCTTTCTTT	CSALRGARTEAFF
once	15	TRBV3-1/TRBV3-2	.	TRBJ1-5	TGTGCCAGCAGTTATTCCCGAGAGAGCAATCAGCCCCAGCATTTT	CASSYSRESNQPQHF
.	18	TRBV5-4	TRBD2	TRBJ2-3	TGTGCCAGTTCCTCCGGGACTAGCGGGAGGTGGCGCGCAGATACGCAGTATTTT	CASSSGTSGRWRADTQYF
few	15	TRBV30	TRBD2	TRBJ2-3	TGTGCCTGGAGCCAGGGACTAGCGGAAACAGATACGCAGTATTTT	CAWSQGLAETDTQYF
.	15	TRBV7-9	TRBD1	TRBJ1-1	TGTGCCAGCAGCTTAGAGACAGGGACGAACACTGAAGCTTTCTTT	CASSLETGTNTEAFF
.	17	TRBV18	TRBD2	TRBJ2-5	TGTGCCAGCTCACCACCGAGCGGGACGCCCAACCAAGAGACCCAGTACTTC	CASSPPSGTPNQETQYF
.	17	TRBV14	TRBD2	TRBJ2-1	TGTGCCAGCAGCCAAGTGGCTCTTGCGGGGGCCTACAATGAGCAGTTCTTC	CASSQVALAGAYNEQFF
once	17	TRBV7-9	TRBD1	TRBJ1-4	TGTGCCAGCAGCCCGACCGGGACAGGGCCGGCGGGTGAAAAACTGTTTTTT	CASSPTGTGPAGEKLFF
many	15	TRBV6-4	.	TRBJ1-2	TGTGCCAGCAGTGAGAGGGCAGGGGCTCCGGACGGCTACACCTTC	CASSERAGAPDGYTF